This is a list of T cell receptor beta chains from one sample in a study of blood T cell repertoires in COVID-19. TCRdb's copy holds only in-frame clones and misses some; the assay was immunoSEQ multiplex PCR. Of under 500,000 clones listed, more than 85% are singletons. Sequencing input: peripheral blood. All receptors derive from a woman in her twenties or thirties with acute or convalescent COVID-19. Each CDR3 is given with its conserved first and last residue. The D gene is left open where the match is weak. Size tells how often a clone was seen (once, few, many) or the class of an expanded clone, and some rows leave it out.

D gene	V gene	clone size	J gene	CDR3 DNA	CDR3 protein
TRBD2	TRBV7-8	.	TRBJ2-1	TGTGCCAGCAGCTTAGCAGGGAGGGTCAATGAGCAGTTCTTC	CASSLAGRVNEQFF
.	TRBV5-1	once	TRBJ1-3	TGCGCCAGCAGCTTGGGGAGGTCTGGAAACACCATATATTTT	CASSLGRSGNTIYF
.	TRBV20-1	.	TRBJ2-5	TGCAGTGCTAGTCAGACGGGCCAGGGTACCCAGTACTTC	CSASQTGQGTQYF
.	TRBV6-5	.	TRBJ1-2	TGTGCCAGCGCAGGTTCTTACTATGGCTACACCTTC	CASAGSYYGYTF
TRBD1	TRBV28	once	TRBJ1-4	TGTGCCAGCAGTTGGGGACAGGGAGGAGAAAAACTGTTTTTT	CASSWGQGGEKLFF
TRBD2	TRBV10-1	.	TRBJ2-1	TGCGCCAGCAGCCCAACAGTCGGCTGGGGGGGTGAGCAGTTCTTC	CASSPTVGWGGEQFF
.	TRBV21-1	.	TRBJ2-6	TGTGCCAGCAGCAGGAGGGTCTCTGGGGCCAACGTCCTGACTTTC	CASSRRVSGANVLTF
TRBD1	TRBV3-1/TRBV3-2	.	TRBJ1-4	TGTGCCAGCAGACCCGACAGGGGGCTAAGTGAAAAACTGTTTTTT	CASRPDRGLSEKLFF
TRBD1	TRBV5-4	.	TRBJ2-1	TGTGCCAGCAGCTTTGGACAGGATAACAATGAGCAGTTCTTC	CASSFGQDNNEQFF
.	TRBV27	.	TRBJ1-6	TGTGCCAGCAGTTGGACAGCCGGCGGTAATTCACCCCTCCACTTT	CASSWTAGGNSPLHF
.	TRBV4-1	.	TRBJ2-7	TGCGCCAGCAGCCAAGGGTGGGGCGCATCCTACGAGCAGTACTTC	CASSQGWGASYEQYF
.	TRBV19	.	TRBJ2-4	TGTGCCAGTAGTATAGATCCTTCAGGGGTTAACATTCAGTACTTC	CASSIDPSGVNIQYF
TRBD1	TRBV5-4	.	TRBJ2-5	TGTGCCAGCAGACCCGGGACAGGACAAAGAGAGACCCAGTACTTC	CASRPGTGQRETQYF
.	TRBV6-5	.	TRBJ1-5	TGTGCCAGCAGATTTAAAAGCAATCAGCCCCAGCATTTT	CASRFKSNQPQHF
.	TRBV29-1	.	TRBJ2-5	TGCAGCGTTGAAGATCTTGGCAGAAGACAAGAGACCCAGTACTTC	CSVEDLGRRQETQYF
TRBD1	TRBV9	few	TRBJ1-2	TGTGCCAGCAGCGCGGGACAGGGTATGAGAGGCTACACCTTC	CASSAGQGMRGYTF
.	TRBV27	.	TRBJ2-7	TGTGCCAGCATCAGTAATCGGCGGGGATACGAGCAGTACTTC	CASISNRRGYEQYF
.	TRBV11-3	once	TRBJ1-1	TGTGCCAGCAGCTTGGACAGTAACACTGAAGCTTTCTTT	CASSLDSNTEAFF
.	TRBV27	.	TRBJ2-7	TGTGCCAGCAGTTCACGTCGACTTTTGGCCTACGAGCAGTACTTC	CASSSRRLLAYEQYF
.	TRBV7-3	.	TRBJ2-3	TGTGCCAGCAGCACGCTAGCTGGGGATACGCAGTATTTT	CASSTLAGDTQYF
TRBD1	TRBV6-5	.	TRBJ2-7	TGTGCCAGCAGCCGAGACAGGGACGAGCAGTACTTC	CASSRDRDEQYF
.	TRBV27	.	TRBJ1-6	TGTGCCAGCAGGAACAGGGCTGATAATTCACCCCTCCACTTT	CASRNRADNSPLHF
TRBD1	TRBV28	.	TRBJ1-1	TGTGCCAGCAGTTGGGGGACAGGGATAAACACTGAAGCTTTCTTT	CASSWGTGINTEAFF
TRBD1	TRBV19	.	TRBJ1-4	TGTGCCAGTAGGTGGGGACAGGACTTCAATAATGAAAAACTGTTTTTT	CASRWGQDFNNEKLFF
TRBD1	TRBV7-9	.	TRBJ1-6	TGTGCCAGCAGCTTACAACAGGGGAATTCACCCCTCCACTTT	CASSLQQGNSPLHF
.	TRBV18	.	TRBJ2-1	TGTGCCAGCTCACCGAGTCCACTAGACGATGAGCAGTTCTTC	CASSPSPLDDEQFF
TRBD1	TRBV6-5	few	TRBJ1-1	TGTGCCAGCAGTTACGACAGGGAATTACGTACTGAAGCTTTCTTT	CASSYDRELRTEAFF
.	TRBV7-9	.	TRBJ2-1	TGTGCCAGCAGCTTAGGACTGATATACAATGAGCAGTTCTTC	CASSLGLIYNEQFF
TRBD1	TRBV10-3	.	TRBJ1-1	TGTGCCATCAGTGGCCTAATACAGGGGGATGAAGCTTTCTTT	CAISGLIQGDEAFF
TRBD1	TRBV11-2	.	TRBJ2-3	TGTGCCAGCAGCTCCGGGACAGCGAGCACAGATACGCAGTATTTT	CASSSGTASTDTQYF
TRBD1	TRBV14	.	TRBJ2-1	TGTGCCAGCAGTTTAAAGGGGGCACACGCATACAATGAGCAGTTCTTC	CASSLKGAHAYNEQFF
.	TRBV18	.	TRBJ1-1	TGTGCCAGCTCACCATCCGAGTACACTGAAGCTTTCTTT	CASSPSEYTEAFF
.	TRBV20-1	.	TRBJ1-1	TGCAGAACTACCTCTAACACTGAAGCTTTCTTT	CRTTSNTEAFF
TRBD2	TRBV4-2	.	TRBJ2-1	TGTGCCAGCAGCCAAGATCTAGCGGGGGGCCACAATGAGCAGTTCTTC	CASSQDLAGGHNEQFF
.	TRBV7-9	.	TRBJ2-2	TGTGCCAGCAGCTCAACAGGGAACACCGGGGAGCTGTTTTTT	CASSSTGNTGELFF
.	TRBV20-1	.	TRBJ2-5	TGCAGTGCTATAAACCAAGAGACCCAGTACTTC	CSAINQETQYF
.	TRBV28	.	TRBJ2-7	TGTGCCAGCAGTTCAACCGGGTCTCACGAGCAGTACTTC	CASSSTGSHEQYF
.	TRBV6-5	.	TRBJ2-7	TGTGCCAGCAGTTACTCGTCAATTGGCAGTTCCTACGAGCAGTACTTC	CASSYSSIGSSYEQYF
.	TRBV5-4	.	TRBJ1-3	TGTGCCAGCAGCTTGGAGGGGAGGGCCGGAAACACCATATATTTT	CASSLEGRAGNTIYF
.	TRBV4-2	once	TRBJ2-1	TGTGCCAGCAGCCAAGATCAAGCGGTGTTGGTTTCTGAGCAGTTCTTC	CASSQDQAVLVSEQFF
.	TRBV5-1	.	TRBJ2-7	TGCGCCAGCAGTGACGGATGGGCCGCCTACGAGCAGTACTTC	CASSDGWAAYEQYF
TRBD1	TRBV6-2/TRBV6-3	once	TRBJ1-1	TGTGCCAGCAGTTACTCTGGGACAGGGTGGTTGGACACTGAAGCTTTCTTT	CASSYSGTGWLDTEAFF
.	TRBV30	.	TRBJ2-7	TGTGCCTGGAGTGTTTTGGGTACAGCCAACGAGCAGTACTTC	CAWSVLGTANEQYF
.	TRBV6-5	.	TRBJ1-1	TGTGCCAGCACACGCGGGGGGCGACTGGTCACTGAAGCTTTCTTT	CASTRGGRLVTEAFF
TRBD1	TRBV4-1	.	TRBJ2-5	TGCGCCAGCAGCGATTCGAGAATGACAGGGGTGGGTCGAGAGACCCAGTACTTC	CASSDSRMTGVGRETQYF
TRBD1	TRBV30	.	TRBJ1-3	TGTGCCTGGAGTAAAGGGACAGGGGGAAACACCATATATTTT	CAWSKGTGGNTIYF
TRBD2	TRBV9	.	TRBJ2-2	TGTGCCAGCAGCGTGACTAGCGGGGGGGCCAACACCGGGGAGCTGTTTTTT	CASSVTSGGANTGELFF
.	TRBV30	.	TRBJ1-2	TGTGCCTGGAGTGTACTTCTTAACGATGGCTACACCTTC	CAWSVLLNDGYTF
.	TRBV7-3	.	TRBJ1-1	TGTGCCAGCAGCTTAGAGCCCCCGACAGTGAACACTGAAGCTTTCTTT	CASSLEPPTVNTEAFF
TRBD1	TRBV6-1	.	TRBJ1-2	TGTGCCAGCAGTGACAGACAGGGGGCGAGTGGCTACACCTTC	CASSDRQGASGYTF
.	TRBV4-1	.	TRBJ2-5	TGCGCCAGCAGCGAGGACAAGCTACAAGAGACCCAGTACTTC	CASSEDKLQETQYF
.	TRBV5-1	.	TRBJ2-5	TGCGCCAGCAGCTTGGGGACAGTACAAGAGACCCAGTACTTC	CASSLGTVQETQYF
TRBD2	TRBV12-3/TRBV12-4	.	TRBJ2-7	TGTGCCAGCAGTCTGGACTTAGCGGGCGAGCAGTACTTC	CASSLDLAGEQYF
.	TRBV11-2	.	TRBJ1-1	TGTGCCAGCAGCTTGGCCGGGGGATTTGCTGAAGCTTTCTTT	CASSLAGGFAEAFF
.	TRBV6-5	.	TRBJ2-2	TGTGCCAGCAGTTTCGGGACCGGGGAGCTGTTTTTT	CASSFGTGELFF
TRBD1	TRBV7-3	.	TRBJ1-1	TGTGCCAGCAGCCAATCGAACAGGGGGTCAAACACTGAAGCTTTCTTT	CASSQSNRGSNTEAFF
TRBD2	TRBV10-1	.	TRBJ2-3	TGCGCCAGCAGTCCGGGACTAGGGGGCACAGATACGCAGTATTTT	CASSPGLGGTDTQYF
.	TRBV4-1	few	TRBJ2-1	TGCGCCAGCAGCCAAGTCTTTGCTAGCAGCCTAAATGAGCAGTTCTTC	CASSQVFASSLNEQFF
.	TRBV19	.	TRBJ1-6	TGTGCCAGTAGCCCAAGATACGGGGTGGGCTCCTATAATTCACCCCTCCACTTT	CASSPRYGVGSYNSPLHF
.	TRBV7-2	.	TRBJ2-5	TGTGCCAGCAGCTTAGCGTCGTTAGCGGCTAAGTACCAAGAGACCCAGTACTTC	CASSLASLAAKYQETQYF